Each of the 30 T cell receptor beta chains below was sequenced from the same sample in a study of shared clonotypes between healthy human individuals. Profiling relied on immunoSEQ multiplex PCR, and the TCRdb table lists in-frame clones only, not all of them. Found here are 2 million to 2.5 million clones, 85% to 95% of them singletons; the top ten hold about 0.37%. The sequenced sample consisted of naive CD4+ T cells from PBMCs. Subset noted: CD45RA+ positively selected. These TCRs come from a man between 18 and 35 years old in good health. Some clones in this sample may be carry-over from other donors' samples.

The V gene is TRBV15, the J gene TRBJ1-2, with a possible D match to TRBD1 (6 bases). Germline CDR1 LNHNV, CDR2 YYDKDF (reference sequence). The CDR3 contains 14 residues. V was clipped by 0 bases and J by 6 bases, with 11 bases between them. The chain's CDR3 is CATSRDGGGDGYTF. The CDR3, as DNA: TGTGCCACCAGCAGAGATGGGGGCGGGGATGGCTACACCTTC.

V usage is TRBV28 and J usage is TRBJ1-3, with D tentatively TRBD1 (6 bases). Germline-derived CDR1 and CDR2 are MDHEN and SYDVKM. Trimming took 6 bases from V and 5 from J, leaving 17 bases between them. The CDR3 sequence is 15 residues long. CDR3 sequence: CASRKGVNGRNTIYF. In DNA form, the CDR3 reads TGTGCCAGCAGGAAGGGGGTAAACGGAAGAAACACCATATATTTT.

The CDR3 spells CASSLTYAVASKEFF. DNA for the CDR3: TGTGCCAGCAGTTTAACCTATGCCGTGGCCTCAAAGGAGTTCTTC. The V gene is TRBV28, the J gene TRBJ2-1; D gene ambiguous. The CDR3 contains 15 residues. Trimming stripped 2 bases from V and 14 bases from J, with 22 bases between. The germline CDR1 and CDR2 sequences are MDHEN and SYDVKM.

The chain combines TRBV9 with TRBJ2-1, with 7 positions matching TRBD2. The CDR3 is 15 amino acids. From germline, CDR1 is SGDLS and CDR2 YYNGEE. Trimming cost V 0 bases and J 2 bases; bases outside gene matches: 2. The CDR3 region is CASSVEGLPYNEQFF. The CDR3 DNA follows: TGTGCCAGCAGCGTAGAGGGACTACCCTACAATGAGCAGTTCTTC.

As DNA, the CDR3 is TGTGCCAGCAGTGTATATGGAATGGACTACACCTTC. This gives the protein CASSVYGMDYTF. J is TRBJ1-2 and V is TRBV2; D call uncertain. The ends were cut back, 4 bases at V and 10 bases at J, with 13 bases in the middle. Looked up from germline, CDR1 is SNHLY and CDR2 is FYNNEI. This CDR3 spans 12 amino acids.

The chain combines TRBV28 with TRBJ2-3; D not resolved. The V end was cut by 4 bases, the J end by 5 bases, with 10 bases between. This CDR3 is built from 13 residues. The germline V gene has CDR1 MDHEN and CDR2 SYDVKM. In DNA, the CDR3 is TGTGCCAGCAGTTCGTATTTCAGAGATACGCAGTATTTT. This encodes CASSSYFRDTQYF.

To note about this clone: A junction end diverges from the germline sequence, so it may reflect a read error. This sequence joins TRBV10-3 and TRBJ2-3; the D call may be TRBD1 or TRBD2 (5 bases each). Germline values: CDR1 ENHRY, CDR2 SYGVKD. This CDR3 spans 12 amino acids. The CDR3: CATSEGSDTQYF. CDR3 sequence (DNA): TGTGCCACCAGTGAGGGGTCGGATACGCAGTATTTT.

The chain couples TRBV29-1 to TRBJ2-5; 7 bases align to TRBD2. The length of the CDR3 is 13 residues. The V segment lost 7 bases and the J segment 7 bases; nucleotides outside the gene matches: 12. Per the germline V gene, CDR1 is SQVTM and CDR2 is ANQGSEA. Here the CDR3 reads CSARDYLRGTQYF. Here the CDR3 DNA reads TGCAGCGCACGGGACTACCTCCGAGGGACCCAGTACTTC. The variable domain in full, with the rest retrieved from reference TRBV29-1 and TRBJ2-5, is SAVISQKPSRDICQRGTSLTIQCQVDSQVTMMFWYRQQPGQSLTLIATANQGSEATYESGFVIDKFPISRPNLTFSTLTVSNMSPEDSSIYLCSARDYLRGTQYFGPGTRLLVL.

The CDR3 nucleotides read TGCGCCAGCAGCTTGAAGCCCCCCTACGAGCAGTACTTC. As protein: CASSLKPPYEQYF. This chain joins TRBV5-1 and TRBJ2-7; D unresolved. Germline-derived CDR1 and CDR2 are SGHRS and YFSETQ. The CDR3 consists of 13 residues. The V gene lost 1 base and the J gene lost 2 bases, with 7 bases spanning the gap.

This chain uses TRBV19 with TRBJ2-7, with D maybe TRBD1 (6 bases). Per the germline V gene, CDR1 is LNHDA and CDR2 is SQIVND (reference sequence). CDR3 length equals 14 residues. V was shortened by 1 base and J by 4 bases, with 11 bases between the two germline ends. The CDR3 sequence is CASSIAGTFYEQYF. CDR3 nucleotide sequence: TGTGCCAGTAGTATAGCTGGGACATTTTACGAGCAGTACTTC.

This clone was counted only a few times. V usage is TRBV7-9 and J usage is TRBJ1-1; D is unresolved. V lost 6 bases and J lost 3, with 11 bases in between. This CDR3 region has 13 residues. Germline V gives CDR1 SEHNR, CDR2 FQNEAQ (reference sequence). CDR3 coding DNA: TGTGCCAGCAGTCAACAAATAGACACTGAAGCTTTCTTT. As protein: CASSQQIDTEAFF.

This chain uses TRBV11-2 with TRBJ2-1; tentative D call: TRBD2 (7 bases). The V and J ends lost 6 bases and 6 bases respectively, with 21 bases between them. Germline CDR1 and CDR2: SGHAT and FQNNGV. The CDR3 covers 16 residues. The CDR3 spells CASRTWGGGGGNEQFF. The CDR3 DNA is TGTGCCAGCAGAACCTGGGGAGGGGGAGGTGGCAATGAGCAGTTCTTC.

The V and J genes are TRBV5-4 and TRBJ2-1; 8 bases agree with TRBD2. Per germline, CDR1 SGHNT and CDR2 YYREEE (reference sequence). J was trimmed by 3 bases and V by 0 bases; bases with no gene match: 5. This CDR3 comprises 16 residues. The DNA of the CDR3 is TGTGCCAGCAGCTTGGGGTGGCTAGCGGGCTACAATGAGCAGTTCTTC. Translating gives CASSLGWLAGYNEQFF.

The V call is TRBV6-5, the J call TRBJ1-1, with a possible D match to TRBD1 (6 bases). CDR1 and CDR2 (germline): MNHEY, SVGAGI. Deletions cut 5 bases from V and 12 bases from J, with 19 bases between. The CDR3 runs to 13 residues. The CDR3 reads CASSHREGYESFF. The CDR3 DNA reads TGTGCCAGCAGTCACAGGGAGGGGTACGAGTCTTTCTTT.

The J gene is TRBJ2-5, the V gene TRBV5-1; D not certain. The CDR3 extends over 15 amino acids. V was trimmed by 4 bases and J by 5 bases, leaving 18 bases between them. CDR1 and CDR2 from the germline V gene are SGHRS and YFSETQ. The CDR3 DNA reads TGCGCCAGCAGCGTGGAACTGGGCCCTGGGGAGACCCAGTACTTC. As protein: CASSVELGPGETQYF.

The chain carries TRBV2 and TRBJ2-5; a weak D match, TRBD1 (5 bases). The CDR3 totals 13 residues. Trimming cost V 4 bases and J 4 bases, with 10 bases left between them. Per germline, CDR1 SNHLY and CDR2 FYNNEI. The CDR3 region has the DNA TGTGCCAGCAGTGTTGGTAGGGGAGAGACCCAGTACTTC. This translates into CASSVGRGETQYF.

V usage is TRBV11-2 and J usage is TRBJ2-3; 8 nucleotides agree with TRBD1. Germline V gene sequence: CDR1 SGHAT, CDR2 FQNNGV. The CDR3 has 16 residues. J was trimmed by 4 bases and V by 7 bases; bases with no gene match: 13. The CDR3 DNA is TGTGCCAGCATTCCAGGGGGCGCCGGTAGTCCAGATACGCAGTATTTT. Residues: CASIPGGAGSPDTQYF.

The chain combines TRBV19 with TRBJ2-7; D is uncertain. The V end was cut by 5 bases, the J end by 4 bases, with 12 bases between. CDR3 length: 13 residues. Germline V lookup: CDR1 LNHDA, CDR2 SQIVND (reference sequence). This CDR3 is CASSSSGGYEQYF. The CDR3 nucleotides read TGTGCCAGTAGTTCCTCGGGTGGATACGAGCAGTACTTC.

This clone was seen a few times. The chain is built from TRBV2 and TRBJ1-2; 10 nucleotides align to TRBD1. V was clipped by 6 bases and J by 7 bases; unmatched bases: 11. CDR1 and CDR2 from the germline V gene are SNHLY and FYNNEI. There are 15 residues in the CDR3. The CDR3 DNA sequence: TGTGCCAGCAGGGGACAGGGGACGGCCATGAGTGGCTACACCTTC. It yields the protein CASRGQGTAMSGYTF.

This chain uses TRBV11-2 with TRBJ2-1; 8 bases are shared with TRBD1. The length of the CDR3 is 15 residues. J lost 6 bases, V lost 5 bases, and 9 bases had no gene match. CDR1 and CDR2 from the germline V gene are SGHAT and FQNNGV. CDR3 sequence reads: CASSPRQGSGNEQFF. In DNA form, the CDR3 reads TGTGCCAGCAGCCCTCGACAGGGGTCGGGCAATGAGCAGTTCTTC.

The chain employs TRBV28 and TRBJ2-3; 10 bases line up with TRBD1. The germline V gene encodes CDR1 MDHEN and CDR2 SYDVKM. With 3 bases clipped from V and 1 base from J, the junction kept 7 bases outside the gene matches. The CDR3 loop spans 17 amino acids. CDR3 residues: CASSFFYDRGRTDTQYF. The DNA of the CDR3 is TGTGCCAGCAGTTTCTTTTACGACAGGGGGCGCACAGATACGCAGTATTTT.

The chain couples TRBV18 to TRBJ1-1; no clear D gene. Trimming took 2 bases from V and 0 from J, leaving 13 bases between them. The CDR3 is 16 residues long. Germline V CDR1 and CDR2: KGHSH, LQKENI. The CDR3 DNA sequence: TGTGCCAGCTCACCATACGCCAGGAGGCTGAACACTGAAGCTTTCTTT. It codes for CASSPYARRLNTEAFF.

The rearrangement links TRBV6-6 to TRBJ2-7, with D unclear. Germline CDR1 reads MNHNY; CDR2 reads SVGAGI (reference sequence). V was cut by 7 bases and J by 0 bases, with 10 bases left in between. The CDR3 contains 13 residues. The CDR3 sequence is CASTLSPSYEQYF. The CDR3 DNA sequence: TGTGCCAGCACCCTCTCCCCCTCCTACGAGCAGTACTTC.

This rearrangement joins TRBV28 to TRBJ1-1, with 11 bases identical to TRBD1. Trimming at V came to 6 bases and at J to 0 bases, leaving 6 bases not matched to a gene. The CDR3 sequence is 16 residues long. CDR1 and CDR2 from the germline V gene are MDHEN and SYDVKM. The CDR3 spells CASRTRTGGMNTEAFF. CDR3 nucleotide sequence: TGTGCCAGCAGGACACGGACAGGGGGCATGAACACTGAAGCTTTCTTT.

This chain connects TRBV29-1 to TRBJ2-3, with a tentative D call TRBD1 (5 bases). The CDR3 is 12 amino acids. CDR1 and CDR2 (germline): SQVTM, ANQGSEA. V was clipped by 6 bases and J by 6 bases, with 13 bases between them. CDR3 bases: TGCAGCGTGGGGCCGTCTGGCGATACGCAGTATTTT. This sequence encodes CSVGPSGDTQYF.

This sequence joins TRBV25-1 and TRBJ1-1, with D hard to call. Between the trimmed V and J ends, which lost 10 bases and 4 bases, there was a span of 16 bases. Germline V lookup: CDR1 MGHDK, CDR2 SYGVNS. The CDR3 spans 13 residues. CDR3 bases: TGTGCCACCTCGAGTGAGGGCGGCACTGAAGCTTTCTTT. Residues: CATSSEGGTEAFF.

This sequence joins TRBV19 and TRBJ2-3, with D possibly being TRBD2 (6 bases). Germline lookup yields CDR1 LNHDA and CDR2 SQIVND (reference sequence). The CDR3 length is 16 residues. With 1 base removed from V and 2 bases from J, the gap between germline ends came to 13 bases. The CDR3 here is CASSIGLEASTDTQYF. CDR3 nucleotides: TGTGCCAGTAGTATAGGACTAGAAGCATCCACAGATACGCAGTATTTT. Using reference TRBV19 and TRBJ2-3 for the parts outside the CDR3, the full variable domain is DGGITQSPKYLFRKEGQNVTLSCEQNLNHDAMYWYRQDPGQGLRLIYYSQIVNDFQKGDIAEGYSVSREKKESFPLTVTSAQKNPTAFYLCASSIGLEASTDTQYFGPGTRLTVL.

The CDR3 reads CASSLTGTTKPQHF. In DNA, the CDR3 is TGTGCCAGCAGTTTGACAGGGACAACGAAGCCCCAGCATTTT. The rearrangement links TRBV27 to TRBJ1-5, with 7 bases fitting TRBD1. V lost 3 bases and J lost 8; bases outside the gene matches: 7. The CDR3 sequence is 14 residues long. Germline V gives CDR1 MNHEY, CDR2 SMNVEV (reference sequence).

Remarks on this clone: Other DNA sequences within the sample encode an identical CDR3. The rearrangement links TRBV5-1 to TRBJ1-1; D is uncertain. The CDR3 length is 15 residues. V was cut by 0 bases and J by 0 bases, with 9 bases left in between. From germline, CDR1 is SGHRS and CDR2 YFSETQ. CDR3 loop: CASSLAVGMNTEAFF. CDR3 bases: TGCGCCAGCAGCTTGGCCGTAGGGATGAACACTGAAGCTTTCTTT.

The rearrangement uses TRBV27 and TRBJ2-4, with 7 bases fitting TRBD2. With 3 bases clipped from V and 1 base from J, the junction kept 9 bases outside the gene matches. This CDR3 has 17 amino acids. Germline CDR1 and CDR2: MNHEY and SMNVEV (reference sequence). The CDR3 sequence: CASSFSGGRVAKNIQYF. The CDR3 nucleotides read TGTGCCAGCAGTTTCAGTGGCGGGAGAGTGGCCAAAAACATTCAGTACTTC.